This entry lists 5 T cell receptor beta chains sequenced from one sample in a study of blood T cell repertoires in COVID-19. Assay: immunoSEQ multiplex PCR; the TCRdb copy retains only in-frame clones and omits some. The sample contains about 280,000 clones, about 89% of which appear only once. Sequenced sample: peripheral blood. Receptors originate from a man aged 35 to 55 with acute or convalescent COVID-19.

This sequence joins TRBV18 and TRBJ1-2, with TRBD1 matching 10 bases. This CDR3 has 19 amino acids. Germline CDR1 and CDR2: KGHSH and LQKENI. The ends lost 1 base at V and 4 bases at J; junction bases unmatched: 15. CDR3 DNA: TGTGCCAGCTCACCACGGTTCGCGGGGACAGGGGTACAGGTCTATGGCTACACCTTC. Translating it yields CASSPRFAGTGVQVYGYTF.

The V call is TRBV27, the J call TRBJ1-3; a possible D gene is TRBD1 (6 bases). V was clipped by 4 bases and J by 2 bases, with 9 bases between them. Germline V gene sequence: CDR1 MNHEY, CDR2 SMNVEV (reference sequence). There are 14 residues in the CDR3. CDR3 sequence (DNA): TGTGCCAGCAGTTCACAGGGCGCTGGAAACACCATATATTTT. Its translation is CASSSQGAGNTIYF.

A few counts support this clone. Other DNA sequences in this sample translate to the same CDR3. CDR3 region: CASSFGQNTEAFF. In DNA, the CDR3 is TGTGCCAGCAGCTTCGGACAGAACACTGAAGCTTTCTTT. This chain joins TRBV11-3 and TRBJ1-1, with D perhaps matching TRBD1 (5 bases). The CDR3 is 13 residues long. The germline gives CDR1 SGHNT, CDR2 YENEEA. V was shortened by 3 bases and J by 1 base, with 6 bases between the two germline ends. The complete variable domain, with remaining parts taken from reference TRBV11-3 and TRBJ1-1, reads EAGVVQSPRYKIIEKKQPVAFWCNPISGHNTLYWYLQNLGQGPELLIRYENEEAVDDSQLPKDRFSAERLKGVDSTLKIQPAELGDSAVYLCASSFGQNTEAFFGQGTRLTVV.

The gene calls are TRBV6-5 and TRBJ2-7, with 8 bases aligning to TRBD2. From germline, CDR1 is MNHEY and CDR2 SVGAGI. The CDR3 runs 14 residues. V gave up 6 bases and J gave up 2 bases; unmatched junction bases: 6. The CDR3 sequence is CASRSFSGAYEQYF. The CDR3 nucleotides read TGTGCCAGCAGATCATTTAGCGGGGCCTACGAGCAGTACTTC.

V is TRBV6-2 or TRBV6-3 and J is TRBJ1-5; 7 bases map to TRBD1. This CDR3 comprises 17 residues. V gave up 6 bases and J gave up 5 bases; unmatched junction bases: 16. Germline V gene sequence: CDR1 MNHEY, CDR2 SVGEGT. The CDR3 sequence: CASSPTTGLWGDQPQHF. The DNA for the CDR3 is TGTGCCAGCAGCCCTACGACAGGGCTCTGGGGAGATCAGCCCCAGCATTTT.